The 31 T cell receptor beta chains below all came from one sample that was sequenced in a study of shared clonotypes between healthy human individuals. The table came from immunoSEQ multiplex PCR; TCRdb's copy has only in-frame clones and leaves some out. Here the sample spans roughly 500,000 clones, 79% being singletons. Material for sequencing was PBMCs. These TCRs come from a woman aged 40 to 49 in good health. Some clones in this sample may be carry-over from other donors' samples.

The chain combines TRBV28 with TRBJ2-7, with no clear D. Trimming removed 3 bases from V and 0 bases from J, with 12 bases in between. Germline-derived CDR1 and CDR2 are MDHEN and SYDVKM. This CDR3 has 15 amino acids. CDR3 residues: CASSFSHYSSYEQYF. CDR3 coding DNA: TGTGCCAGCAGTTTCTCGCACTACAGCTCCTACGAGCAGTACTTC. The whole variable domain, remainder taken from reference TRBV28 and TRBJ2-7, is DVKVTQSSRYLVKRTGEKVFLECVQDMDHENMFWYRQDPGLGLRLIYFSYDVKMKEKGDIPEGYSVSREKKERFSLILESASTNQTSMYLCASSFSHYSSYEQYFGPGTRLTVT.

The V gene is TRBV28, the J gene TRBJ1-3, with D perhaps TRBD1 (5 bases). The CDR3 has 15 residues. Germline-derived CDR1 and CDR2 are MDHEN and SYDVKM. V lost 7 bases to trimming and J lost 2 bases, with 15 bases between them. This chain's CDR3 is CASTAMTGAGNTIYF. The CDR3 DNA is TGTGCCAGCACTGCAATGACGGGGGCTGGAAACACCATATATTTT. Using reference TRBV28 and TRBJ1-3 for the parts outside the CDR3, the full variable domain is DVKVTQSSRYLVKRTGEKVFLECVQDMDHENMFWYRQDPGLGLRLIYFSYDVKMKEKGDIPEGYSVSREKKERFSLILESASTNQTSMYLCASTAMTGAGNTIYFGEGSWLTVV.

The chain carries TRBV19 and TRBJ1-3; D is unresolved. Trimming took off 10 bases at V and 2 bases at J, with 9 bases between the two ends. This CDR3 region has 12 residues. Germline CDR1 and CDR2: LNHDA and SQIVND (reference sequence). In DNA form, the CDR3 reads TGTGCCACCTCTGAGCCTGGAAACACCATATATTTT. Protein product: CATSEPGNTIYF.

V gene TRBV11-1 combines with J gene TRBJ2-3; 8 nucleotides match TRBD2. The CDR3 extends over 16 amino acids. Germline V gene lookup returns CDR1 SGHAT and CDR2 FQDESV (reference sequence). V lost 4 bases to trimming and J lost 2 bases; unmatched junction nucleotides: 8. CDR3 bases: TGTGCCAGCAGCTCCCAACTAGCGGCCTACACAGATACGCAGTATTTT. This codes for CASSSQLAAYTDTQYF.

V usage is TRBV7-2 and J usage is TRBJ2-2, with 8 bases matching TRBD2. Trimming at V came to 3 bases and at J to 5 bases, leaving 8 bases not matched to a gene. Germline V gives CDR1 SGHTA, CDR2 FQGNSA. The CDR3 is 16 amino acids. DNA for the CDR3: TGTGCCAGCAGCTTGAGCGGGAGTATGAGGACCGGGGAGCTGTTTTTT. Its protein product is CASSLSGSMRTGELFF.

Details on this clone: The same CDR3 can be traced to other DNA sequences in this sample. The chain couples TRBV5-1 to TRBJ2-1; D not resolved. The CDR3 covers 16 residues. Deletions cut 0 bases from V and 0 bases from J, with 10 bases between. Germline CDR1 SGHRS, CDR2 YFSETQ. The CDR3 sequence: CASSLAGLSSYNEQFF. In DNA form, the CDR3 reads TGCGCCAGCAGCTTGGCCGGGTTGAGCTCCTACAATGAGCAGTTCTTC.

The chain carries TRBV11-2 and TRBJ2-1; the match to TRBD1 covers 9 bases. The germline gives CDR1 SGHAT, CDR2 FQNNGV. J was trimmed by 3 bases and V by 5 bases; bases with no gene match: 5. This CDR3 comprises 15 residues. This chain's CDR3 is CASSIRDRVYNEQFF. The CDR3 DNA sequence: TGTGCCAGCAGCATCCGGGACAGGGTCTACAATGAGCAGTTCTTC.

The V call is TRBV29-1, the J call TRBJ2-3, with D possibly TRBD2 on 7 matching bases. Germline CDR1 reads SQVTM; CDR2 reads ANQGSEA. CDR3 length equals 14 residues. Trimming pared 2 bases from V and 6 bases from J, leaving 15 bases between. CDR3 region: CSVERGGAGDTQYF. Here the CDR3 DNA reads TGCAGCGTTGAAAGGGGGGGCGCGGGCGATACGCAGTATTTT.

This chain uses TRBV7-2 with TRBJ2-3, with 8 bases fitting TRBD2. Germline CDR1 reads SGHTA; CDR2 reads FQGNSA. The CDR3 totals 16 residues. With V trimmed by 4 bases and J by 2 bases, 8 bases remained unmatched. The CDR3 nucleotides are TGTGCCAGCAGCTCAGTTAGCGGGGCTCACACAGATACGCAGTATTTT. Amino acid sequence: CASSSVSGAHTDTQYF.

The chain links TRBV7-2 to TRBJ2-7, with D tentatively TRBD1 (5 bases). V was cut by 1 base and J by 6 bases, with 13 bases left in between. The CDR3 is 14 residues long. Germline values: CDR1 SGHTA, CDR2 FQGNSA. This chain's CDR3 is CASSLGSLQGEQYF. CDR3 DNA: TGTGCCAGCAGCTTAGGCAGCCTCCAGGGCGAGCAGTACTTC.

The CDR3 sequence is CASSILAGPNNEQFF. Here the CDR3 DNA reads TGTGCCAGTAGTATATTGGCGGGACCCAACAATGAGCAGTTCTTC. This chain uses TRBV19 with TRBJ2-1, with D possibly matching TRBD2 (6 bases). V was pared by 2 bases and J by 5 bases, with 13 bases between. The germline CDR1 and CDR2 sequences are LNHDA and SQIVND (reference sequence). The CDR3 covers 15 residues. Full variable domain (outside the CDR3, taken from reference TRBV19 and TRBJ2-1): DGGITQSPKYLFRKEGQNVTLSCEQNLNHDAMYWYRQDPGQGLRLIYYSQIVNDFQKGDIAEGYSVSREKKESFPLTVTSAQKNPTAFYLCASSILAGPNNEQFFGPGTRLTVL.

The chain joins TRBV2 to TRBJ2-3, with 9 bases lining up with TRBD2. With V trimmed by 7 bases and J by 4 bases, 12 bases remained unmatched. The CDR3 is 16 residues long. From germline, CDR1 is SNHLY and CDR2 FYNNEI. The DNA of the CDR3 is TGTGCCAGCAAAAGTTGGACTAGCGTTTTGTCAGATACGCAGTATTTT. It specifies CASKSWTSVLSDTQYF.

This rearrangement joins TRBV10-3 to TRBJ2-2, with 9 bases fitting TRBD2. After removal of 10 bases from V and 5 bases from J, the junction contained 20 bases not matched to a gene. The CDR3 has 18 amino acids. Germline V gene data show CDR1 as ENHRY and CDR2 as SYGVKD. CDR3 sequence (DNA): TGTGCCACCGCACCGGTGGGGGGAGCGGGAGGCTCTACCGGGGAGCTGTTTTTT. Its protein product is CATAPVGGAGGSTGELFF.

This clone was recorded at least ten times. The J gene is TRBJ2-6, the V gene TRBV19, with 7 positions matching TRBD1. The V and J ends lost 5 bases and 2 bases, in that order; junction bases with no gene match: 9. The CDR3 consists of 17 residues. Germline V lookup: CDR1 LNHDA, CDR2 SQIVND (reference sequence). The CDR3 sequence is CASSAIRTGTGANVLTF. The CDR3 bases are TGTGCCAGTAGTGCAATAAGGACAGGAACTGGGGCCAACGTCCTGACTTTC.

This clone was detected only a few times. V gene TRBV7-9 combines with J gene TRBJ2-3; 8 bases fit TRBD2. Germline CDR1 is SEHNR and CDR2 is FQNEAQ (reference sequence). This CDR3 has 16 amino acids. Trimming cost V 5 bases and J 5 bases; bases outside gene matches: 12. The CDR3 reads CASSPSGGRAVDTQYF. The CDR3 region has the DNA TGTGCCAGCAGCCCATCGGGGGGGAGGGCAGTAGATACGCAGTATTTT.

The CDR3 is CASRRYGGSNQPQHF. The CDR3 nucleotides are TGTGCCAGCAGGCGTTATGGGGGGAGCAATCAGCCCCAGCATTTT. The J gene is TRBJ1-5, the V gene TRBV28, with TRBD1 as a possible D gene (5 bases). The CDR3 runs 15 residues. The germline V gene encodes CDR1 MDHEN and CDR2 SYDVKM. The V gene lost 6 bases and the J gene lost 1 base, with 13 bases spanning the gap. Full variable domain (outside the CDR3, taken from reference TRBV28 and TRBJ1-5): DVKVTQSSRYLVKRTGEKVFLECVQDMDHENMFWYRQDPGLGLRLIYFSYDVKMKEKGDIPEGYSVSREKKERFSLILESASTNQTSMYLCASRRYGGSNQPQHFGDGTRLSIL.

J is TRBJ2-3 and V is TRBV5-1; 8 bases line up with TRBD1. V lost 2 bases, J lost 0 bases, and 5 bases stayed unmatched. Germline CDR1 SGHRS, CDR2 YFSETQ. The CDR3 extends over 16 amino acids. CDR3 bases: TGCGCCAGCAGCTTCCAGGGGGCAGGTAGCACAGATACGCAGTATTTT. Its protein is CASSFQGAGSTDTQYF.

The rearrangement uses TRBV21-1 and TRBJ2-2; the DNA was not compared with TRBD2, the D call given in the table. TRBV21-1 constitutes a pseudogene. The CDR3 runs 18 residues. CDR3 in amino acids: CASSNDETSFANTGELFF. CDR3 sequence (DNA): TGTGCCAGCAGCAATGATGAAACTAGTTTCGCGAACACCGGGGAGCTGTTTTTT.

The chain has TRBV10-3 and TRBJ2-7; 16 bases agree with TRBD2. The CDR3 is made up of 16 amino acids. The V and J ends lost 6 bases and 2 bases, in that order; junction bases with no gene match: 4. In germline, CDR1 is ENHRY, CDR2 SYGVKD. Here the CDR3 reads CAISGGLAGGTYEQYF. CDR3 DNA: TGTGCCATCAGCGGGGGACTAGCGGGAGGGACCTACGAGCAGTACTTC.

The chain is built from TRBV10-3 and TRBJ2-5; D uncertain. The CDR3 contains 14 residues. V lost 5 bases to trimming and J lost 0 bases, with 10 bases between them. The germline CDR1 and CDR2 sequences are ENHRY and SYGVKD. CDR3: CAISQRQHQETQYF. The CDR3 DNA sequence: TGTGCCATCAGTCAGAGGCAGCACCAAGAGACCCAGTACTTC.

Written as DNA, the CDR3 is TGTGCCAGCAGGGTCGGGACAGGGGATGGCTACACCTTC. Its translation is CASRVGTGDGYTF. The chain joins TRBV5-4 to TRBJ1-2; 10 positions agree with TRBD1. Germline lookup yields CDR1 SGHNT and CDR2 YYREEE (reference sequence). The V segment lost 5 bases and the J segment 6 bases; nucleotides outside the gene matches: 4. The CDR3 totals 13 residues.

The rearrangement uses TRBV19 and TRBJ2-1, with D possibly matching TRBD2 (6 bases). Germline V gene sequence: CDR1 LNHDA, CDR2 SQIVND (reference sequence). This CDR3 comprises 14 residues. The germline V and J ends were trimmed by 2 bases and 5 bases, with 10 bases remaining between them. The CDR3 sequence is CASSIPGLNNEQFF. The CDR3, as DNA: TGTGCCAGTAGTATACCGGGACTGAACAATGAGCAGTTCTTC.

This clone was seen repeatedly, ten times or more. The genes are TRBV9 and TRBJ2-7, with 8 nucleotides matching TRBD2. V was clipped by 0 bases and J by 5 bases; unmatched bases: 4. This CDR3 is 14 amino acids long. Germline lookup yields CDR1 SGDLS and CDR2 YYNGEE. CDR3 in amino acids: CASSVDGRGNEQYF. The CDR3 DNA is TGTGCCAGCAGCGTAGACGGGAGGGGCAACGAGCAGTACTTC.

The chain joins TRBV6-4 to TRBJ2-2; D perhaps matches TRBD1 (5 bases). The germline V and J ends were trimmed by 4 bases and 4 bases, with 10 bases remaining between them. CDR3 length: 14 residues. CDR1 is MRHNA and CDR2 is SNTAGT in the germline V gene. The CDR3, as DNA: TGTGCCAGCAGTGTAACAGGAAGCACCGGGGAGCTGTTTTTT. As protein: CASSVTGSTGELFF.

This clone occurred once. This CDR3 reads CASSFASGRLYEQYF. DNA for the CDR3: TGTGCCAGCAGCTTTGCTAGCGGGAGACTCTACGAGCAGTACTTC. This sequence joins TRBV7-2 and TRBJ2-7; 10 nucleotides align to TRBD2. CDR3 length equals 15 residues. Trimming took 3 bases from V and 3 from J; bases not matched to a gene: 5. Germline CDR1 SGHTA, CDR2 FQGNSA.

This clone was observed once. The chain employs TRBV5-4 and TRBJ1-2; D unresolved. V shed 0 bases and J shed 1 base, with 7 bases lying between them. In germline, CDR1 is SGHNT, CDR2 YYREEE (reference sequence). The CDR3 runs to 14 residues. DNA for the CDR3: TGTGCCAGCAGCTTGGATAGGGTTAACTATGGCTACACCTTC. Its translation is CASSLDRVNYGYTF.

The J gene is TRBJ2-7, the V gene TRBV7-2; D perhaps matches TRBD2 (6 bases). Germline CDR1 and CDR2: SGHTA and FQGNSA. This CDR3 is 15 amino acids long. The V end was cut by 0 bases, the J end by 3 bases, with 12 bases between. The CDR3 DNA reads as TGTGCCAGCAGCTTAGCCGGGACTGCTGACTACGAGCAGTACTTC. It specifies CASSLAGTADYEQYF.

The rearrangement links TRBV7-2 to TRBJ1-3; D is possibly TRBD1 (6 bases). This CDR3 contains 15 residues. The germline V and J ends were trimmed by 5 bases and 3 bases, with 14 bases remaining between them. The V gene's germline CDR1 is SGHTA and CDR2 FQGNSA. In nucleotides, the CDR3 is TGTGCCAGCAGCCCCACCGGGACAAGTGGAAACACCATATATTTT. Encoded protein: CASSPTGTSGNTIYF.

The chain employs TRBV29-1 and TRBJ1-1; D unresolved. This CDR3 has 14 residues. Deletions cut 2 bases from V and 0 bases from J, with 10 bases between. Germline CDR1 SQVTM, CDR2 ANQGSEA. CDR3 in amino acids: CSVEMRDVNTEAFF. The CDR3 DNA sequence: TGCAGCGTTGAAATGCGAGATGTGAACACTGAAGCTTTCTTT.

The rearrangement joins TRBV10-3 to TRBJ1-5; D gene uncertain. Trimming pared 3 bases from V and 4 bases from J, leaving 13 bases between. Germline CDR1 reads ENHRY; CDR2 reads SYGVKD. The CDR3 totals 15 residues. The CDR3: CAISERAGQNQPQHF. CDR3 nucleotide sequence: TGTGCCATCAGTGAAAGGGCAGGTCAGAATCAGCCCCAGCATTTT.

This chain connects TRBV19 to TRBJ2-7; 11 bases map to TRBD1. With V trimmed by 2 bases and J by 7 bases, 10 bases remained unmatched. CDR3 length: 16 residues. Germline V CDR1 and CDR2: LNHDA, SQIVND (reference sequence). Here the CDR3 reads CASSISSGTGGWEQYF. CDR3 coding DNA: TGTGCCAGTAGTATAAGTTCTGGGACAGGGGGATGGGAGCAGTACTTC.